The T cell receptor (beta chain) described here comes from a study of siplizumab effects on memory and regulatory T cells. About the research overall: Siplizumab-treated (about 0.97 ug/mL) and drug-free mixed lymphocyte reactions were paired.

V was trimmed by 4 bases and J by 2 bases, leaving 19 bases between them. CDR1 SGHRS and CDR2 YFSETQ come from the germline V gene. The CDR3 extends over 16 amino acids. Concerning this clone itself: Its antigen is unidentified. This specimen includes other DNA sequences encoding the same CDR3.

Overall study findings and caveats: Siplizumab cultures yielded proliferating Tregs whose suppressive function was not confirmed. Naive T cells, seemingly more diverse than memory cells, seemed major alloresponse contributors.

The mixed lymphocyte reaction cells underwent coculture at 37°C for 6 days. The repertoire was sequenced with immunoSEQ multiplex PCR; TCRdb's copy has only in-frame clones and lacks some. Altogether over 12,000 clones are present, about 47% being singletons, with the ten largest covering about 9.4%. The rearrangement links TRBV5-1 to TRBJ2-7; a possible D gene is TRBD2 (6 bases). The sequence derives from a human donor in good health; the cells came from an allogeneic mixed lymphocyte reaction. The specimen was CFSE-low (dividing) CD4+ T cells sorted from an allogeneic mixed lymphocyte reaction. DNA for the CDR3: TGCGCCAGCAGCAGTGGAGGCGGGACGGGGGCCTACGAGCAGTACTTC. Translating gives CASSSGGGTGAYEQYF.